The 24 T cell receptor beta chains reported below all come from one sample, sequenced in a study of blood T cell repertoires in COVID-19. Profiling relied on immunoSEQ multiplex PCR, and the TCRdb table lists in-frame clones only, not all of them. The table records about 280,000 clones, roughly 87% of them present only once. The sequenced material came from peripheral blood. Every receptor here comes from a woman aged 45-65 years who had recovered from COVID-19.

This clone was counted between two and nine times. The chain combines TRBV9 with TRBJ2-5; TRBD1 matches at 8 bases. This CDR3 is 15 amino acids long. The V gene end was trimmed by 0 bases and the J gene end by 5 bases; junction bases not matched to a gene: 6. From germline, CDR1 is SGDLS and CDR2 YYNGEE. As DNA, the CDR3 is TGTGCCAGCAGCGTAGGGTCAGGGGGCAAGGAGACCCAGTACTTC. Its translation: CASSVGSGGKETQYF.

The chain has TRBV9 and TRBJ1-5; TRBD1 matches 7 bases. Trimming removed 0 bases from V and 7 bases from J; junction bases left unmatched: 7. Germline loops: CDR1 SGDLS, CDR2 YYNGEE. The CDR3 sequence is 15 residues long. CDR3 protein: CASSVGGQPRQPQHF. DNA for the CDR3: TGTGCCAGCAGCGTAGGGGGACAGCCTCGGCAGCCCCAGCATTTT. The whole variable domain, remainder taken from reference TRBV9 and TRBJ1-5, is DSGVTQTPKHLITATGQRVTLRCSPRSGDLSVYWYQQSLDQGLQFLIQYYNGEERAKGNILERFSAQQFPDLHSELNLSSLELGDSALYFCASSVGGQPRQPQHFGDGTRLSIL.

The V gene is TRBV5-1, the J gene TRBJ2-1; 8 positions match TRBD2. Germline trimming cut 4 bases from V and 6 bases from J; bases unmatched to any gene: 9. Germline V gene data show CDR1 as SGHRS and CDR2 as YFSETQ. The CDR3 covers 15 residues. The CDR3 protein is CASSTQREYPNEQFF. CDR3 nucleotide sequence: TGCGCCAGCAGCACCCAGCGGGAGTATCCCAATGAGCAGTTCTTC.

This clone was found many times. V usage is TRBV28 and J usage is TRBJ1-6; the D is unclear. With 3 bases removed from V and 7 bases from J, the gap between germline ends came to 7 bases. Germline V gene data show CDR1 as MDHEN and CDR2 as SYDVKM. The CDR3 is 13 residues long. The CDR3: CASSFTGNSPLHF. CDR3 nucleotide sequence: TGTGCCAGCAGTTTTACGGGGAATTCACCCCTCCACTTT.

The chain carries TRBV5-1 and TRBJ2-7; no clear D. V was clipped by 1 base and J by 2 bases, with 13 bases between them. The CDR3 consists of 15 residues. Germline V gene sequence: CDR1 SGHRS, CDR2 YFSETQ. CDR3 sequence: CASSLFPGTTYEQYF. The CDR3 DNA reads as TGCGCCAGCAGCTTGTTCCCAGGTACGACCTACGAGCAGTACTTC. The variable domain in full, with the rest retrieved from reference TRBV5-1 and TRBJ2-7, is KAGVTQTPRYLIKTRGQQVTLSCSPISGHRSVSWYQQTPGQGLQFLFEYFSETQRNKGNFPGRFSGRQFSNSRSEMNVSTLELGDSALYLCASSLFPGTTYEQYFGPGTRLTVT.

The chain links TRBV6-6 to TRBJ2-7, with 7 bases lining up with TRBD2. Germline V gives CDR1 MNHNY, CDR2 SVGAGI (reference sequence). CDR3 length equals 16 residues. Trimming removed 2 bases from V and 0 bases from J; junction bases left unmatched: 7. The CDR3: CASSYRASGFSYEQYF. The CDR3 bases are TGTGCCAGCAGTTACCGGGCTAGCGGTTTCTCCTACGAGCAGTACTTC.

The chain couples TRBV2 to TRBJ2-1; 10 bases align to TRBD2. This CDR3 contains 15 residues. Germline V gives CDR1 SNHLY, CDR2 FYNNEI. The V segment lost 5 bases and the J segment 2 bases; nucleotides outside the gene matches: 3. The CDR3 nucleotides are TGTGCCAGCAGTCGGAGCGGGGGGGCCTACAATGAGCAGTTCTTC. This encodes CASSRSGGAYNEQFF.

The V call is TRBV3-1 (or the pseudogene TRBV3-2), the J call TRBJ2-7; the D gene is possibly TRBD2 (6 bases). Trimming removed 4 bases from V and 3 bases from J, with 16 bases in between. The CDR3 consists of 15 residues. CDR1 is LGHDT and CDR2 is YNNKEL in the germline V gene (reference sequence). The CDR3 region is CASSLWRVSDYEQYF. DNA for the CDR3: TGTGCCAGCAGCCTCTGGAGGGTAAGCGACTACGAGCAGTACTTC.

J is TRBJ1-2 and V is TRBV6-1, with 8 nucleotides matching TRBD1. The trim removed 6 bases at V and 5 bases at J, leaving 14 bases unmatched. The CDR3 has 16 amino acids. CDR1 and CDR2 from the germline V gene are MNHNS and SASEGT. DNA of the CDR3: TGTGCCAGCAGCGAATGGGACAGGCAGGACCGTTATGGCTACACCTTC. Translating it yields CASSEWDRQDRYGYTF.

The rearrangement links TRBV18 to TRBJ2-3; 7 nucleotides agree with TRBD2. J gave up 4 bases and V 8 bases, and 9 bases lay outside the gene matches. This CDR3 is 14 amino acids long. Germline lookup yields CDR1 KGHSH and CDR2 LQKENI. CDR3 region: CASTFGGSPDTQYF. CDR3 coding DNA: TGTGCCAGCACTTTCGGGGGGTCCCCAGATACGCAGTATTTT.

V gene TRBV27 combines with J gene TRBJ1-5; 10 nucleotides agree with TRBD1. V shed 4 bases, J shed 11 bases, and the junction held 8 bases outside the gene matches. The germline V gene has CDR1 MNHEY and CDR2 SMNVEV (reference sequence). The CDR3 has 14 residues. Here the CDR3 DNA reads TGTGCCAGCAGTTCGGGACAGGGGTTCTTGTCCCAGCATTTT. This sequence encodes CASSSGQGFLSQHF.

DNA for the CDR3: TGTGCCAGCAGCCAGAATTCCGGTCCCTCCGGGGAGCTGTTTTTT. Encoded protein: CASSQNSGPSGELFF. This sequence joins TRBV3-1 (or the pseudogene TRBV3-2) and TRBJ2-2; D not resolved. The CDR3 totals 15 residues. The V end was cut by 3 bases, the J end by 6 bases, with 14 bases between. The germline CDR1 and CDR2 sequences are LGHDT and YNNKEL (reference sequence).

This clone was picked up a small number of times. The same CDR3 arises from other DNA sequences in this sample as well. The chain links TRBV5-1 to TRBJ2-1, with TRBD2 identical over 11 bases. CDR1 is SGHRS, CDR2 YFSETQ, per germline. With 4 bases clipped from V and 4 bases from J, the junction kept 4 bases outside the gene matches. CDR3 length: 15 residues. The CDR3 region is CASSVAGGPYNEQFF. For the CDR3, the DNA is TGCGCCAGCAGCGTAGCGGGAGGGCCTTACAATGAGCAGTTCTTC.

The gene calls are TRBV29-1 and TRBJ1-2; 9 nucleotides align to TRBD1. Germline CDR1 reads SQVTM; CDR2 reads ANQGSEA. The J segment lost 5 bases and the V segment lost 3 bases, leaving 10 bases of the junction unmatched. The CDR3 loop spans 15 amino acids. DNA for the CDR3: TGCAGCGTTGATAAGGGGACAGGGCCCCTTTATGGCTACACCTTC. It specifies CSVDKGTGPLYGYTF.

The V call is TRBV27, the J call TRBJ1-5; TRBD1 might be the D (6 bases). The CDR3 covers 13 residues. CDR1 and CDR2 from the germline V gene are MNHEY and SMNVEV (reference sequence). The V and J ends lost 2 bases and 7 bases respectively, with 9 bases between them. CDR3 in DNA: TGTGCCAGCAGTTTAGAACAGGGCCAGCCCCAGCATTTT. This gives the protein CASSLEQGQPQHF.

The chain couples TRBV4-3 to TRBJ2-2; 12 bases agree with TRBD2. The CDR3 has 19 amino acids. With V trimmed by 1 base and J by 4 bases, 10 bases remained unmatched. The germline V gene has CDR1 LGHNA and CDR2 YSLEER. CDR3 residues: CASSQVVSLAGGSTGELFF. Here the CDR3 DNA reads TGCGCCAGCAGCCAAGTCGTATCACTAGCGGGAGGAAGCACCGGGGAGCTGTTTTTT.

The chain employs TRBV7-2 and TRBJ1-2; D perhaps matches TRBD1 (5 bases). The CDR3 contains 13 residues. V was cut by 5 bases and J by 7 bases, with 14 bases left in between. Germline assignment: CDR1 SGHTA and CDR2 FQGNSA. CDR3 nucleotide sequence: TGTGCCAGCAGCGGGTCAGGGCCGAGTGGCTACACCTTC. It codes for CASSGSGPSGYTF. The full variable domain, in which reference TRBV7-2 and TRBJ1-2 provide the parts outside the CDR3, is GAGVSQSPSNKVTEKGKDVELRCDPISGHTALYWYRQSLGQGLEFLIYFQGNSAPDKSGLPSDRFSAERTGGSVSTLTIQRTQQEDSAVYLCASSGSGPSGYTFGSGTRLTVV.

This chain connects TRBV7-2 to TRBJ2-3, with D possibly matching TRBD1 (6 bases). The V and J ends lost 1 base and 1 base respectively, with 9 bases between them. Germline V lookup: CDR1 SGHTA, CDR2 FQGNSA. The CDR3 contains 15 residues. CDR3: CASSLGGGGTDTQYF. CDR3 sequence (DNA): TGTGCCAGCAGCTTAGGAGGGGGAGGCACAGATACGCAGTATTTT. The full variable domain, completed using reference TRBV7-2 and TRBJ2-3, is GAGVSQSPSNKVTEKGKDVELRCDPISGHTALYWYRQSLGQGLEFLIYFQGNSAPDKSGLPSDRFSAERTGGSVSTLTIQRTQQEDSAVYLCASSLGGGGTDTQYFGPGTRLTVL.

The chain links TRBV7-3 to TRBJ2-1; 10 bases map to TRBD2. The V gene's germline CDR1 is SGHTA and CDR2 FQGTGA. This CDR3 contains 19 residues. After removal of 0 bases from V and 2 bases from J, the junction contained 10 bases not matched to a gene. Here the CDR3 reads CASSLTLPIAGGTYNEQFF. CDR3 sequence (DNA): TGTGCCAGCAGCTTAACCCTCCCTATAGCGGGGGGTACCTACAATGAGCAGTTCTTC.

The rearrangement uses TRBV4-3 and TRBJ2-7, with TRBD2 matching 7 bases. The V gene end was trimmed by 2 bases and the J gene end by 3 bases; junction bases not matched to a gene: 7. Germline V CDR1 and CDR2: LGHNA, YSLEER. This CDR3 has 15 amino acids. DNA for the CDR3: TGCGCCAGCAGCCAACTCTCTAGCGGATACTACGAGCAGTACTTC. It codes for CASSQLSSGYYEQYF.

This chain joins TRBV7-8 and TRBJ1-2; 12 bases match TRBD1. The CDR3 runs 18 residues. With 3 bases clipped from V and 2 bases from J, the junction kept 10 bases outside the gene matches. Germline CDR1 is SGHVS and CDR2 is FQNEAQ. The CDR3 DNA reads as TGTGCCAGCAGCTTGTGGGGACAGGGGGCCTCCCGGAACTATGGCTACACCTTC. This gives the protein CASSLWGQGASRNYGYTF.

This chain links TRBV24-1 with TRBJ2-1; D might be TRBD1 (6 bases). V lost 6 bases, J lost 2 bases, and 16 bases lay in between. The germline CDR1 and CDR2 sequences are KGHDR and SFDVKD. CDR3 size: 16 residues. DNA of the CDR3: TGTGCCACCAGTTTAGTTGGACAGACTCCCTACAATGAGCAGTTCTTC. This codes for CATSLVGQTPYNEQFF.

The chain employs TRBV5-4 and TRBJ1-1, with 11 bases lining up with TRBD1. The germline V gene encodes CDR1 SGHNT and CDR2 YYREEE (reference sequence). The CDR3 runs to 13 residues. Trimming removed 3 bases from V and 10 bases from J; junction bases left unmatched: 5. The CDR3 region has the DNA TGTGCCAGCAGCTGGGACAGGGGGGATCGAGCTTTCTTT. This encodes CASSWDRGDRAFF.

The chain joins TRBV10-3 to TRBJ2-7; D perhaps matches TRBD1 (7 bases). The CDR3 length is 15 residues. Germline V lookup: CDR1 ENHRY, CDR2 SYGVKD. V dropped 7 bases and J dropped 2 bases, with 18 bases sitting between them. This CDR3 is CAITGSRDRTYEQYF. The CDR3 nucleotides are TGTGCCATCACCGGGAGCCGGGACAGAACCTACGAGCAGTACTTC.